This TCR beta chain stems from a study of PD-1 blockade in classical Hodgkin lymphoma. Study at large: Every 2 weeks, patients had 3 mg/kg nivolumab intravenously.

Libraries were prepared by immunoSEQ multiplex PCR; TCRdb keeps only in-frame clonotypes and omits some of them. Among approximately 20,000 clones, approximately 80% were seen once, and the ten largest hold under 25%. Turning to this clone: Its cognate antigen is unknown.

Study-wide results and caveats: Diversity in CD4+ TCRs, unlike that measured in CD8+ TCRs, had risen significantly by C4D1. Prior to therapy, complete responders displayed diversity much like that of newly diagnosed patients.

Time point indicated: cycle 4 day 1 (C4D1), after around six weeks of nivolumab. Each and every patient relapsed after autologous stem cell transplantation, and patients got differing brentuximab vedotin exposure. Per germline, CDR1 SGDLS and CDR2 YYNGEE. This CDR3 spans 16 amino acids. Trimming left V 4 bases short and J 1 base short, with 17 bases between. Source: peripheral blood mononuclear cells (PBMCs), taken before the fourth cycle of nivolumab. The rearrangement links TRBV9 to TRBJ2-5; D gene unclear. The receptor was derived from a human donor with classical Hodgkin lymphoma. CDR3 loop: CASSPRPNWIQETQYF. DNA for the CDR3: TGTGCCAGCAGCCCCCGCCCCAACTGGATCCAAGAGACCCAGTACTTC.